Shown below are 15 T cell receptor beta chains from a single sample sequenced in a study of vaccination and CD4 T cells after COVID-19 (dated by TCRdb to between 2020 and 2023). The treatment or condition label, as the study defines it: roughly ten-day PBMC culture with coronavirus spike peptide pools or control peptides (ViraFEST assay). The method was PCR. Sequenced on an Illumina iSeq 100. DNA from cultured CD4+ T cells underwent TCR sequencing with the Oncomine TCR Beta short-read assay at the Johns Hopkins FTIC core. TCRdb reprocessing: public reads trimmed at Q25 with fastp, clones called with MiXCR, in-frame beta chains kept. CDR3 protein sequences are deduplicated, and each keeps its most common genes and DNA. The sample data list 15,000 to 20,000 distinct CDR3 sequences, and roughly 45% of these were observed just once. The top ten hold 4.5% to 6% of the sample. These receptors lack a known antigen.

The specimen was CD4+ T cells from blood, cultured in vitro, collected before SARS-CoV-2 vaccination. The receptors come from a human donor who had recovered from COVID-19.

The rearrangement uses TRBV7-2 and TRBJ2-6; D ambiguous. Germline V CDR1 and CDR2: SGHTA, FQGNSA. This CDR3 has 15 residues. V lost 1 base and J 2 bases, leaving 6 bases between the germline ends. The CDR3 region is CASSLGPTGANVLTF. The CDR3 DNA is TGTGCCAGCAGCTTAGGCCCCACTGGGGCCAACGTCCTGACTTTC.

The V gene is TRBV20-1, the J gene TRBJ1-3; D not resolved. The CDR3 sequence is 15 residues long. The germline V gene has CDR1 DFQATT and CDR2 SNEGSKA (reference sequence). V lost 6 bases and J 0 bases, leaving 15 bases between the germline ends. The CDR3 region is CSAVGPVDSGNTIYF. DNA for the CDR3: TGCAGTGCGGTCGGGCCAGTGGACTCTGGAAACACCATATATTTT.

Only a few counts were recorded for this clonotype. CDR3 nucleotides: TGTGCCAGCAGTGAATGGCATTACAGGGGGATGTATCAGCCCCAGCATTTT. Translated, it gives CASSEWHYRGMYQPQHF. V is TRBV6-1 and J is TRBJ1-5, with 8 bases identical to TRBD1. This CDR3 contains 17 residues. From germline, CDR1 is MNHNS and CDR2 SASEGT. The junction had 11 bases not matched to a gene; V was cut back by 2 bases and J by 5 bases.

The chain employs TRBV10-3 and TRBJ2-1, with D possibly TRBD2 on 5 matching bases. The CDR3 runs to 16 residues. Between the trimmed V and J ends, which lost 2 bases and 9 bases, there was a span of 20 bases. Germline assignment: CDR1 ENHRY and CDR2 SYGVKD. CDR3 sequence reads: CAISELPPREGLEQFF. Written as DNA, the CDR3 is TGTGCCATCAGTGAGCTCCCTCCTCGGGAAGGGCTTGAGCAGTTCTTC.

A few counts support this clonotype. The chain recombines TRBV7-9 with TRBJ1-1; D is unclear. Trimming shortened V by 1 base and J by 0 bases, and 3 bases separated the two germline ends. The CDR3 runs to 13 residues. From germline, CDR1 is SEHNR and CDR2 FQNEAQ (reference sequence). The CDR3 protein is CASSLEVNTEAFF. In DNA form, the CDR3 reads TGTGCCAGCAGCTTAGAAGTGAACACTGAAGCTTTCTTT.

The rearrangement links TRBV20-1 to TRBJ2-3, with D tentatively TRBD1 (5 bases). Trimming left V 8 bases short and J 0 bases short, with 15 bases between. Germline V gives CDR1 DFQATT, CDR2 SNEGSKA (reference sequence). The CDR3 is 14 residues long. In nucleotides, the CDR3 is TGCAGTACCCTACGGCAGGGAAGCACAGATACGCAGTATTTT. It codes for CSTLRQGSTDTQYF.

As for this clonotype: At one end, the junction sequence differs from germline, possibly due to a read error. The V gene is TRBV6-2 or TRBV6-3, the J gene TRBJ2-1; D remains unclear. Germline V CDR1 and CDR2: MNHEY, SVGEGT. This CDR3 spans 10 amino acids. Here the CDR3 reads CASGYNEQFF. The CDR3 region has the DNA TGTGCCAGCGGTTACAATGAGCAGTTCTTC.

This clonotype was seen a handful of times. The chain uses TRBV6-2 or TRBV6-3 and TRBJ2-3; TRBD2 matches at 10 bases. The V gene end was trimmed by 6 bases and the J gene end by 6 bases; junction bases not matched to a gene: 9. The CDR3 is 15 residues long. The V gene's germline CDR1 is MNHEY and CDR2 SVGEGT. The DNA of the CDR3 is TGTGCCAGCAGCCCGAGACTAGCGGGCGGGGATACGCAGTATTTT. Translated: CASSPRLAGGDTQYF.

This sequence joins TRBV24-1 and TRBJ1-1, with D possibly being TRBD1 (5 bases). This CDR3 is built from 13 residues. Germline loops: CDR1 KGHDR, CDR2 SFDVKD. Trimming pared 7 bases from V and 2 bases from J, leaving 10 bases between. The CDR3 is CATRGQGNTEAFF. The CDR3 nucleotides are TGTGCCACCAGAGGACAAGGAAACACTGAAGCTTTCTTT.

V gene TRBV6-1 combines with J gene TRBJ2-7; D is unclear. Germline loops: CDR1 MNHNS, CDR2 SASEGT. The CDR3 sequence is 13 residues long. Between the trimmed V and J ends, which lost 7 bases and 2 bases, there was a span of 12 bases. The CDR3 region is CASKGRGTYEQYF. The CDR3 DNA reads as TGTGCCAGCAAGGGTCGAGGAACCTACGAGCAGTACTTC.

V gene TRBV7-3 combines with J gene TRBJ2-3; D not certain. In germline, CDR1 is SGHTA, CDR2 FQGTGA. Trimming took off 1 base at V and 1 base at J, with 0 bases between the two ends. The CDR3 runs 12 residues. DNA for the CDR3: TGTGCCAGCAGCTTAAGCACAGATACGCAGTATTTT. It codes for CASSLSTDTQYF.

The rearrangement links TRBV7-8 to TRBJ1-1; perhaps TRBD1 as D (5 bases). Trimming cost V 3 bases and J 10 bases, with 18 bases left between them. The CDR3 covers 14 residues. The germline V gene has CDR1 SGHVS and CDR2 FQNEAQ. This CDR3 reads CASSLFSRDGPAFF. The CDR3 nucleotides read TGTGCCAGCAGCTTGTTTTCGAGGGACGGTCCAGCTTTCTTT.

This clonotype was seen more than once but under ten times. This chain joins TRBV6-2 or TRBV6-3 and TRBJ2-5; tentative D call: TRBD2 (7 bases). The germline V gene encodes CDR1 MNHEY and CDR2 SVGEGT. The V end lost 5 bases, the J end lost 0 bases, and 19 bases lay between the germline ends. The CDR3 is 17 residues long. The CDR3 DNA reads TGTGCCAGCAGTGGAATGGGCGGGGGCGTGGACCAAGAGACCCAGTACTTC. This codes for CASSGMGGGVDQETQYF.

This clonotype was counted between two and nine times. The rearrangement joins TRBV6-5 to TRBJ1-1, with a possible D match to TRBD1 (5 bases). From germline, CDR1 is MNHEY and CDR2 SVGAGI. Trimming shortened V by 0 bases and J by 4 bases, and 15 bases separated the two germline ends. This CDR3 has 16 amino acids. CDR3 amino acids: CASSYSPRGRGTEAFF. The CDR3 DNA sequence: TGTGCCAGCAGTTACTCCCCGAGGGGAAGGGGCACTGAAGCTTTCTTT.

The chain is built from TRBV6-4 and TRBJ2-4; 14 nucleotides agree with TRBD2. The CDR3 extends over 17 amino acids. The ends lost 7 bases at V and 1 base at J; junction bases unmatched: 6. CDR1 is MRHNA and CDR2 is SNTAGT in the germline V gene. DNA for the CDR3: TGTGCCAGCACCGGACTAGCGGGAGGCTTGGCCAAAAACATTCAGTACTTC. Amino acids: CASTGLAGGLAKNIQYF.